This is a list of T cell receptor beta chains from one sample in a study of read filtering for tumor transcriptome and immune sequencing. TCRdb processed the reads anew with MiXCR; each CDR3 protein has one entry. Here the sample spans 50,000 to 65,000 distinct CDR3 sequences, roughly 18% being singletons. Sequenced sample: a population of CD138-negative cells sorted from bone marrow. The receptors were sampled from a donor aged 40 or older with multiple myeloma. CDR3s leave out the opening cysteine and the closing phenylalanine or tryptophan. The order of the fields is CDR3 length, V gene, J gene, CDR3 protein.

13	TRBV20-1	TRBJ1-2	SARDLTGPLYGYT
15	TRBV28	TRBJ2-5	ASSQTTSGMGSETQY
16	TRBV7-3	TRBJ2-1	ASSLSLAGVYSYNEQF
11	TRBV2	TRBJ2-4	ACSEALAGGQY
12	TRBV15	TRBJ2-5	ATSRSPVQETQY
13	TRBV7-9	TRBJ2-2	ASTLRTGVTGELF
11	TRBV20-1	TRBJ2-7	SASTASGDEQY
12	TRBV20-1	TRBJ2-7	SAPVSGGGYEQY
14	TRBV6-6	TRBJ1-2	ASSYQSPGQGYGYT
14	TRBV5-1	TRBJ2-1	ASSLEVSPTGNEQF
12	TRBV7-9	TRBJ2-5	ASSLRGVGETQY
13	TRBV19	TRBJ2-1	ASTPGDSVDNEQF
12	TRBV6-5	TRBJ1-1	ASSSLLMNTEAF
10	TRBV20-1	TRBJ2-5	SAVSGQETQY
13	TRBV5-1	TRBJ2-5	ASSSGTGGSETQY
12	TRBV10-2	TRBJ2-7	ASSASGATYEQY
14	TRBV7-2	TRBJ2-2	ASSSGRRLNTGELF
10	TRBV12-5	TRBJ2-4	ASGLVLGPEY
11	TRBV19	TRBJ2-1	ASGLERGNEQF
11	TRBV20-1	TRBJ2-7	SARDRGPQGQY
12	TRBV12-3/TRBV12-4	TRBJ1-1	ASLIGGLNTEAF
13	TRBV14	TRBJ2-3	ASSFEGGRSDTQY
11	TRBV29-1	TRBJ2-5	SGKQGSQETQY
13	TRBV20-1	TRBJ2-7	SAPNLGQGTYEQY
11	TRBV24-1	TRBJ1-2	ATSDFESYGYT
13	TRBV12-3/TRBV12-4	TRBJ1-6	ASSLSVVGNSPLH
10	TRBV24-1	TRBJ2-3	ATGGNTDTQY
10	TRBV28	TRBJ2-3	ASLQLPDTQY
13	TRBV6-1	TRBJ2-5	ASSVEKTGKETQY
14	TRBV7-2	TRBJ2-3	ASSLKPGGVSDTQY
14	TRBV12-3/TRBV12-4	TRBJ2-2	ASSFPQGAIAGELF
11	TRBV4-2	TRBJ2-3	ASSPGPGDTQY
12	TRBV5-1	TRBJ2-5	ASSRPGPQETQY